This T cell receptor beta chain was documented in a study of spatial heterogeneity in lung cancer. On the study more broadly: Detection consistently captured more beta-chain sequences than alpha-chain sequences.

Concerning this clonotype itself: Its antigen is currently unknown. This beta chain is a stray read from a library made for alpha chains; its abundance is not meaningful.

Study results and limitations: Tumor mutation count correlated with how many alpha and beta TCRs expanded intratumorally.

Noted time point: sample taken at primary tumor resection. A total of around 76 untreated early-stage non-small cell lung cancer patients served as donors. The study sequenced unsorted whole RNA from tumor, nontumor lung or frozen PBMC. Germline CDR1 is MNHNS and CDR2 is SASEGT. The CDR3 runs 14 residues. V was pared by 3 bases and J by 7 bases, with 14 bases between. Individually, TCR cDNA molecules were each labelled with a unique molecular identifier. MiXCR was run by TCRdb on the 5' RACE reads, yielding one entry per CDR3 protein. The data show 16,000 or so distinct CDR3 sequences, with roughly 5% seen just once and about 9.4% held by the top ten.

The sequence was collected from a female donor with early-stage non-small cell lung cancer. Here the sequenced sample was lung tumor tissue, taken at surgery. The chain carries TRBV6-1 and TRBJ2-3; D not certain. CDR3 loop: CASSDYIDLNTQYF. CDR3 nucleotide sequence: TGTGCCAGCAGTGACTACATCGACCTCAATACGCAGTATTTT.